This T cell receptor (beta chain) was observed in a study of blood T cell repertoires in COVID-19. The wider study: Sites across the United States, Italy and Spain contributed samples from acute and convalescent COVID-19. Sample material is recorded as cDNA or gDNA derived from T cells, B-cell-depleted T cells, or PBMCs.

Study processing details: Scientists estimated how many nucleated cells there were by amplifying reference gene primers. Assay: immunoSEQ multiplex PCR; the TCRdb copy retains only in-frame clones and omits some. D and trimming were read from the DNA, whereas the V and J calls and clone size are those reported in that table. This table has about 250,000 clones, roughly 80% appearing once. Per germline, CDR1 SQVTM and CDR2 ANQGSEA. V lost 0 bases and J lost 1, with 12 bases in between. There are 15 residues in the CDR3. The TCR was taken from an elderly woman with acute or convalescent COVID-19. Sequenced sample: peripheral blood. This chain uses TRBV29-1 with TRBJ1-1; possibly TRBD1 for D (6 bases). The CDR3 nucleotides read TGCAGCGTTGAAGATCTCCAGGGGCGGAACACTGAAGCTTTCTTT. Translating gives CSVEDLQGRNTEAFF.